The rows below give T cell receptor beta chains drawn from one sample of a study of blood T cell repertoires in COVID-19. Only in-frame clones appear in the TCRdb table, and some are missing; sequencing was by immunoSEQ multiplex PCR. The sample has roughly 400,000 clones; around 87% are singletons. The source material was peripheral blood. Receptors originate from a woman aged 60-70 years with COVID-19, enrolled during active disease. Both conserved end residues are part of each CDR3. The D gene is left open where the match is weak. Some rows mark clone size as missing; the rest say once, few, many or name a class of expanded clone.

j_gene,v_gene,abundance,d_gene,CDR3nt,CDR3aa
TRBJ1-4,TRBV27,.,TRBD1,TGTGCCAGCAGCCCGGGACAGGTGTTAGGGGAACTGTTTTTT,CASSPGQVLGELFF
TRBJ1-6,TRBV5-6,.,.,TGTGCCAGCAGCTCACAGGTTTATAATTCACCCCTCCACTTT,CASSSQVYNSPLHF
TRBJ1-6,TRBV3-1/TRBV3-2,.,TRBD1,TGTGCCAGCAGCCTTCGACAGGGCGGCAATTCACCCCTCCACTTT,CASSLRQGGNSPLHF
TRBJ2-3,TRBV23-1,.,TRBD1,TGCGCCAGCATCGGACAGGGGGTAACAGATACGCAGTATTTT,CASIGQGVTDTQYF
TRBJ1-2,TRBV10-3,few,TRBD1,TGTGCCATCAGGTCGGACAGGGGGCCCTATGGCTACACCTTC,CAIRSDRGPYGYTF
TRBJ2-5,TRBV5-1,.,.,TGCGCCAGCAGCTTTAGAGGGAACCAAGAGACCCAGTACTTC,CASSFRGNQETQYF
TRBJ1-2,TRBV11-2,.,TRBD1,TGTGCCAGCAGCGCACAGGGGGCGGACTATGGCTACACCTTC,CASSAQGADYGYTF
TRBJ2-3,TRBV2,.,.,TGTGCCAGCCCGGGGTCCACACACACAGATACGCAGTATTTT,CASPGSTHTDTQYF
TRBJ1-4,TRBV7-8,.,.,TGTGCCAGCAGCCCTAGACAGTGGGGTAGCCTGTTTTTT,CASSPRQWGSLFF
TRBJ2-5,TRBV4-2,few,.,TGTGCCAGCAGCCATGGGGGGAACCAAGAGACCCAGTACTTC,CASSHGGNQETQYF
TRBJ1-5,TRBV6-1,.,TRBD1,TGTGCCAGCAGTGAAAATACAGGGGCCGGGCCCCAGCATTTT,CASSENTGAGPQHF
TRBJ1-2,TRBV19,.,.,TGTGCCAGTAGTAACCCTCGGGTGGAGGGAAAAGGCTATGGCTACACCTTC,CASSNPRVEGKGYGYTF
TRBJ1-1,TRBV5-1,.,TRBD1,TGCGCCAGCAGCGTGACAGGGACCAACACTGAAGCTTTCTTT,CASSVTGTNTEAFF
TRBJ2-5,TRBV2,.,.,TGTGCCAGCACGGGACAAACCTCCCGGACCCAGTACTTC,CASTGQTSRTQYF
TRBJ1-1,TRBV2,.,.,TGTGCCAGCACCATCGTCGACAGCACTGAAGCTTTCTTT,CASTIVDSTEAFF
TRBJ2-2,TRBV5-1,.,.,TGCGCCAGCAGCTTGAATCTTGAGGCAGTGGATGCCGGGGAGCTGTTTTTT,CASSLNLEAVDAGELFF
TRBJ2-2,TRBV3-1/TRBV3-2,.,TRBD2,TGTGCCAGCACCCTAAAGGCTGACCTAGCGGGGTTCGGCGGGGAGCTGTTTTTT,CASTLKADLAGFGGELFF
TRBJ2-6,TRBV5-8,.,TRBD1,TGTGCCAGCAGCGGGGGACAGGCTAGCTCTGGGGCCAACGTCCTGACTTTC,CASSGGQASSGANVLTF
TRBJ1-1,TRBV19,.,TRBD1,TGTGCCAGTACTCCCCTCCGGACAGGGAGGACTGAAGCTTTCTTT,CASTPLRTGRTEAFF
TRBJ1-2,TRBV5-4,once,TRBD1,TGTGCCAGCAGCCCGGGACAGCTCATCCTTGACTATGGCTACACCTTC,CASSPGQLILDYGYTF
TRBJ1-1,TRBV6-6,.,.,TGTGCCAGCAGTCCGTACGGACAAGCTAACACTGAAGCTTTCTTT,CASSPYGQANTEAFF
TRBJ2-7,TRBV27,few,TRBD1,TGTGCCAGCAGTTCGACAGGGGGCGGCTACGAGCAGTACTTC,CASSSTGGGYEQYF